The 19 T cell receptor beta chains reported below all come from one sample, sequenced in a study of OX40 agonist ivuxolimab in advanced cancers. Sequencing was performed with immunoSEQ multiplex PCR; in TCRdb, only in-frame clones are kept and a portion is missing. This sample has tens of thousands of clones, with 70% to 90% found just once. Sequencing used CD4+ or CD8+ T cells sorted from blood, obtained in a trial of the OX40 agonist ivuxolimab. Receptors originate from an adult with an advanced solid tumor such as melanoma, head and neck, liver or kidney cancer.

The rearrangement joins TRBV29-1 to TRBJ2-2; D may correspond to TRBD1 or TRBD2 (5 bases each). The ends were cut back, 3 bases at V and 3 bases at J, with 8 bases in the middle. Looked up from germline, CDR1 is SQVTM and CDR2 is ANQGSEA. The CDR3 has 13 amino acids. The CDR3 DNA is TGCAGCGTTGAGTGGGACGACACCGGGGAGCTGTTTTTT. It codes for CSVEWDDTGELFF.

The CDR3 DNA reads TGTGCAGTAAGGCTAGCGGGGGACAATGAGCAGTTCTTC. Its translation: CAVRLAGDNEQFF. V usage is TRBV27 and J usage is TRBJ2-1, with 10 bases matching TRBD2. CDR1 is MNHEY and CDR2 is SMNVEV in the germline V gene (reference sequence). The CDR3 contains 13 residues.

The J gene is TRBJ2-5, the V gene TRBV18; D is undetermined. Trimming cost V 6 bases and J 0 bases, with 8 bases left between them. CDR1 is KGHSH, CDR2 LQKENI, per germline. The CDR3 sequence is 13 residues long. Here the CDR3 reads CASSPMYQETQYF. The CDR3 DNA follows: TGTGCCAGCTCCCCGATGTACCAAGAGACCCAGTACTTC.

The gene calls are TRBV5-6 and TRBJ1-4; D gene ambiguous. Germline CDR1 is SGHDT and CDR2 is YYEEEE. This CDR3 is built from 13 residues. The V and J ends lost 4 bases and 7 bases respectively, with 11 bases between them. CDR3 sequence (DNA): TGTGCCAGCAGCAAACGGTGGGTTGAAAAACTGTTTTTT. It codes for CASSKRWVEKLFF.

CDR3: CASSFLAGGLLLDTDTQYF. The CDR3 nucleotides are TGTGCCAGCAGTTTCCTAGCGGGAGGGCTCCTTCTGGACACAGATACGCAGTATTTT. V is TRBV27 and J is TRBJ2-3; TRBD2 matches at 12 bases. After removal of 3 bases from V and 2 bases from J, the junction contained 12 bases not matched to a gene. There are 19 residues in the CDR3. Germline V gene lookup returns CDR1 MNHEY and CDR2 SMNVEV (reference sequence).

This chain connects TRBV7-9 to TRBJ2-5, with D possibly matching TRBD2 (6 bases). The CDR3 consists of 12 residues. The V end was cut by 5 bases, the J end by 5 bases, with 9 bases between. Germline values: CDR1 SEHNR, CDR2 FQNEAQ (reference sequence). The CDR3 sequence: CASSRGWETQYF. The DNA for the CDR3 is TGTGCCAGCAGCCGGGGGTGGGAGACCCAGTACTTC.

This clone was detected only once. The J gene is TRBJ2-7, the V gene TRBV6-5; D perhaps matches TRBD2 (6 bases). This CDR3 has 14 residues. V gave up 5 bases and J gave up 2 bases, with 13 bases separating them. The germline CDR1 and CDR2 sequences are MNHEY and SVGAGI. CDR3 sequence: CASSKLDYPYEQYF. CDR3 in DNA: TGTGCCAGCAGTAAACTGGACTACCCCTACGAGCAGTACTTC.

The CDR3 DNA is TGTGCCAGCAGTTACTCTACTAGCGGGAGGACCGAGCAGTACTTC. Protein sequence: CASSYSTSGRTEQYF. The V gene is TRBV6-5, the J gene TRBJ2-7, with TRBD2 matching 12 bases. The CDR3 covers 15 residues. J gave up 6 bases and V 0 bases, and 3 bases lay outside the gene matches. Germline V gene lookup returns CDR1 MNHEY and CDR2 SVGAGI.

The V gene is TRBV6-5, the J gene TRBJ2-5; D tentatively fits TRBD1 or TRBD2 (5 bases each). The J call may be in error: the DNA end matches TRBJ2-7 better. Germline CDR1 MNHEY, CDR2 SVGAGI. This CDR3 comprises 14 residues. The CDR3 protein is CASATGTYAYEQYF. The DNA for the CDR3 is TGTGCCAGCGCGACCGGGACCTACGCCTACGAGCAGTACTTC.

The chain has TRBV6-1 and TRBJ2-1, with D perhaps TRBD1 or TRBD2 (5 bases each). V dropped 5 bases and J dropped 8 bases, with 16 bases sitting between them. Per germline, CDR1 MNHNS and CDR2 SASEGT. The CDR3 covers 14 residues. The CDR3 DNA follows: TGTGCCAGCAGTCAGGGACCCGCGGGCTATGAGCAGTTCTTC. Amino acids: CASSQGPAGYEQFF.

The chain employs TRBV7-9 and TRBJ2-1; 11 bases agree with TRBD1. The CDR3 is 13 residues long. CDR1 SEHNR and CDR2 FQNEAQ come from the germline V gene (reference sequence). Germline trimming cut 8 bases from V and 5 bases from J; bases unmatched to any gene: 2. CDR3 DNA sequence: TGTGCCAGCGCGGGACAGGGGGACAATGAGCAGTTCTTC. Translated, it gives CASAGQGDNEQFF.

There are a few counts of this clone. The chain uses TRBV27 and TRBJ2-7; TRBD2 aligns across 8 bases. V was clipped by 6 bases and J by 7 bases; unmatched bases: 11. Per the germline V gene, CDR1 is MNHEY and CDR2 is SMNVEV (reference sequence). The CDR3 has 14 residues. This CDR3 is CASRPGLVQGEQYF. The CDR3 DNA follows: TGTGCCAGCAGACCGGGACTAGTGCAGGGGGAGCAGTACTTC.

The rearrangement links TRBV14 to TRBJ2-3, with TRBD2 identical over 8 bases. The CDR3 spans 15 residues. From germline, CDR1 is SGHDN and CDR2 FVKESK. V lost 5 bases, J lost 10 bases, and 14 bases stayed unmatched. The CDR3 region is CASSELAAGPPSQYF. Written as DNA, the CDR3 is TGTGCCAGCAGCGAACTAGCGGCAGGCCCACCATCGCAGTATTTT. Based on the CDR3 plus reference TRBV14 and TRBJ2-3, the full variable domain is EAGVTQFPSHSVIEKGQTVTLRCDPISGHDNLYWYRRVMGKEIKFLLHFVKESKQDESGMPNNRFLAERTGGTYSTLKVQPAELEDSGVYFCASSELAAGPPSQYFGPGTRLTVL.

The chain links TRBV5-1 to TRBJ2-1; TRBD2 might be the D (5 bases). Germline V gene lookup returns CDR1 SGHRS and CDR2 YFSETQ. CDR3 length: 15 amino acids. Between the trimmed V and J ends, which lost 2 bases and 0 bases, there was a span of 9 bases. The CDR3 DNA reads TGCGCCAGCAGCTTTACTACTAGCTCCTACAATGAGCAGTTCTTC. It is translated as CASSFTTSSYNEQFF.

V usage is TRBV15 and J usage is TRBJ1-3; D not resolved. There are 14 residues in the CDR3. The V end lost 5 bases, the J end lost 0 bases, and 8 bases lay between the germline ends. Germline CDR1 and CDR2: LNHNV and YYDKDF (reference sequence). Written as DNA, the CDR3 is TGTGCCACCAGCTCCCTAGTCTCTGGAAACACCATATATTTT. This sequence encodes CATSSLVSGNTIYF.

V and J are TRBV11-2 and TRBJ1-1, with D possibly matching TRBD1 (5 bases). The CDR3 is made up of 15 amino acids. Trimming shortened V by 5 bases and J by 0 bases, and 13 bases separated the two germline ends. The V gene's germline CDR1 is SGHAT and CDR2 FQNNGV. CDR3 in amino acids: CASSPFRGMNTEAFF. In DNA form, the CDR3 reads TGTGCCAGCAGCCCTTTCCGGGGGATGAACACTGAAGCTTTCTTT.

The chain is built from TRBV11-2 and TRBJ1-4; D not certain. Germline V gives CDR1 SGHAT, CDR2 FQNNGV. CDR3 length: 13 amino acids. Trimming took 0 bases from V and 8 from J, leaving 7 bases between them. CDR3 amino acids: CASSLEVQEKLFF. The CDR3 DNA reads TGTGCCAGCAGCTTAGAGGTACAGGAAAAACTGTTTTTT.

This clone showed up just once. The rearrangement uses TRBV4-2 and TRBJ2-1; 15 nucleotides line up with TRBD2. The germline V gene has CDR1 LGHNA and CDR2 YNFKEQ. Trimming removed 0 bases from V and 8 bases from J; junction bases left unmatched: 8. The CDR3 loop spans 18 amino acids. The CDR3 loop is CASSQEFGLAGGDDEQFF. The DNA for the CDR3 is TGTGCCAGCAGCCAAGAATTTGGACTAGCGGGGGGGGACGATGAGCAGTTCTTC.

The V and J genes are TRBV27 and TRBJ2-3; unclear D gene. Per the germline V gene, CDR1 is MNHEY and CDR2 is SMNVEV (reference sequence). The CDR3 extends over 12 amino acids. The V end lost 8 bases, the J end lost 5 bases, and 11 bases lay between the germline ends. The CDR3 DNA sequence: TGTGCCAGCGTGGGTACAGAAGATACGCAGTATTTT. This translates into CASVGTEDTQYF.